One sample yielded the 32 T cell receptor beta chains listed below, sequenced in a study of blood T cell repertoires in COVID-19. Sequencing was performed with immunoSEQ multiplex PCR; in TCRdb, only in-frame clones are kept and a portion is missing. Seen here are approximately 350,000 clones, approximately 82% observed once, and the top ten hold 2.5% to 3%. Sample: peripheral blood. Receptors were obtained from a man aged 25-45 years with active or convalescent COVID-19.

The chain uses TRBV30 and TRBJ2-7; D not resolved. This CDR3 contains 12 residues. CDR1 is GTSNPN and CDR2 is SVGIG in the germline V gene (reference sequence). Trimming removed 1 base from V and 3 bases from J, with 7 bases in between. The CDR3 DNA sequence: TGTGCCTGGAGTGCCCCGGGCTACGAGCAGTACTTC. It is translated as CAWSAPGYEQYF. The full variable domain, with the rest looked up from reference TRBV30 and TRBJ2-7, is SQTIHQWPATLVQPVGSPLSLECTVEGTSNPNLYWYRQAAGRGLQLLFYSVGIGQISSEVPQNLSASRPQDRQFILSSKKLLLSDSGFYLCAWSAPGYEQYFGPGTRLTVT.

This clone was observed a few times. The rearrangement joins TRBV18 to TRBJ1-2, with 8 positions matching TRBD1. Germline values: CDR1 KGHSH, CDR2 LQKENI. V was clipped by 4 bases and J by 1 base; unmatched bases: 5. This CDR3 contains 15 residues. CDR3 DNA: TGTGCCAGCTCACTACAACAGGGGGATAACTATGGCTACACCTTC. It is translated as CASSLQQGDNYGYTF.

The chain employs TRBV7-8 and TRBJ2-1, with 14 bases fitting TRBD2. This CDR3 region has 18 residues. Germline CDR1 reads SGHVS; CDR2 reads FQNEAQ. After removal of 5 bases from V and 0 bases from J, the junction contained 6 bases not matched to a gene. CDR3 DNA: TGTGCCAGCAGCCTAATCGGGACTAGCGGGAGCTCCTACAATGAGCAGTTCTTC. Amino acids: CASSLIGTSGSSYNEQFF.

The genes are TRBV7-6 and TRBJ1-2; TRBD1 matches 7 bases. Germline V gene data show CDR1 as SGHVS and CDR2 as FNYEAQ. The CDR3 is 16 residues long. Losses at the gene ends were 1 base for V and 6 bases for J; bases not matched to a gene: 11. The CDR3 DNA is TGTGCCAGCAGCTTAGAGGCGGTACAGGGGAACCATGGCTACACCTTC. Translating gives CASSLEAVQGNHGYTF. Full variable domain (missing parts from reference TRBV7-6 and TRBJ1-2): GAGVSQSPRYKVTKRGQDVALRCDPISGHVSLYWYRQALGQGPEFLTYFNYEAQQDKSGLPNDRFSAERPEGSISTLTIQRTEQRDSAMYRCASSLEAVQGNHGYTFGSGTRLTVV.

This clone was seen at least ten times. The rearrangement uses TRBV19 and TRBJ1-2, with 8 bases fitting TRBD1. The junction had 1 base not matched to a gene; V was cut back by 5 bases and J by 8 bases. This CDR3 region has 11 residues. Germline assignment: CDR1 LNHDA and CDR2 SQIVND (reference sequence). The CDR3 protein is CASSAGGGYTF. CDR3 DNA: TGTGCCAGTAGTGCAGGGGGCGGCTACACCTTC.

This clone was seen a few times. V usage is TRBV6-4 and J usage is TRBJ2-3, with 8 nucleotides matching TRBD1. The length of the CDR3 is 16 residues. The germline V gene has CDR1 MRHNA and CDR2 SNTAGT. Unmatched junction bases numbered 10, after V lost 6 bases and J lost 2 bases. The CDR3 is CASSLSGQGTTDTQYF. The CDR3, as DNA: TGTGCCAGCAGCTTAAGTGGACAGGGAACCACAGATACGCAGTATTTT.

The CDR3 reads CASSQELREGSDTQYF. The CDR3 DNA reads TGTGCCAGCAGCCAAGAGCTGCGGGAGGGTTCGGATACGCAGTATTTT. The rearrangement links TRBV4-2 to TRBJ2-3; 9 positions agree with TRBD2. The CDR3 spans 16 residues. With V trimmed by 0 bases and J by 6 bases, 7 bases remained unmatched. CDR1 LGHNA and CDR2 YNFKEQ come from the germline V gene.

The chain recombines TRBV29-1 with TRBJ2-3; 11 bases line up with TRBD2. V trimming: 6 bases; J trimming: 6 bases; junction bases outside the gene matches: 8. CDR1 and CDR2 from the germline V gene are SQVTM and ANQGSEA. CDR3 length: 14 residues. CDR3 sequence: CSVGLAVLSDTQYF. DNA for the CDR3: TGCAGCGTGGGACTAGCGGTGCTCTCCGATACGCAGTATTTT.

The chain couples TRBV7-2 to TRBJ1-4, with D possibly being TRBD1 (5 bases). The V gene lost 3 bases and the J gene lost 7 bases, with 18 bases spanning the gap. Germline CDR1 is SGHTA and CDR2 is FQGNSA. There are 16 residues in the CDR3. DNA of the CDR3: TGTGCCAGCAGCTTCGACAGAGCATCAGAGAGTGAAAAACTGTTTTTT. Protein sequence: CASSFDRASESEKLFF.

The chain combines TRBV24-1 with TRBJ1-3; tentative D call: TRBD1 (6 bases). Germline CDR1 is KGHDR and CDR2 is SFDVKD. The CDR3 contains 14 residues. V gave up 3 bases and J gave up 8 bases, with 13 bases separating them. In DNA, the CDR3 is TGTGCCACCAGTGATCCAGGGGAGAGAGACACCATATATTTT. This sequence encodes CATSDPGERDTIYF.

J is TRBJ2-2 and V is TRBV9; 11 nucleotides match TRBD2. The CDR3 length is 16 residues. After removal of 3 bases from V and 1 base from J, the junction contained 2 bases not matched to a gene. Germline assignment: CDR1 SGDLS and CDR2 YYNGEE. In DNA, the CDR3 is TGTGCCAGCAGCGACCTAGCGGGGGGGAACACCGGGGAGCTGTTTTTT. Translated: CASSDLAGGNTGELFF.

The V gene is TRBV15, the J gene TRBJ1-5; weak D call: TRBD1 (5 bases). In germline, CDR1 is LNHNV, CDR2 YYDKDF (reference sequence). The CDR3 has 17 residues. Trimming shortened V by 5 bases and J by 0 bases, and 17 bases separated the two germline ends. The CDR3 DNA follows: TGTGCCACCAGCTCCCAGTGGGGGAGGTATAGCAATCAGCCCCAGCATTTT. Encoded protein: CATSSQWGRYSNQPQHF.

V and J are TRBV5-4 and TRBJ1-6; D not certain. The CDR3 extends over 14 amino acids. Between the trimmed V and J ends, which lost 4 bases and 6 bases, there was a span of 11 bases. The germline CDR1 and CDR2 sequences are SGHNT and YYREEE (reference sequence). Here the CDR3 DNA reads TGTGCCAGCAGCCGTCCTACAGTTAATTCACCCCTCCACTTT. Encoded protein: CASSRPTVNSPLHF.

CDR3 protein: CASSPGRTGYTF. The CDR3 region has the DNA TGTGCCAGCAGTCCCGGGAGAACGGGCTACACCTTC. The chain has TRBV28 and TRBJ1-2; D remains ambiguous. V was shortened by 5 bases and J by 8 bases, with 12 bases between the two germline ends. From germline, CDR1 is MDHEN and CDR2 SYDVKM. The CDR3 has 12 amino acids.

The CDR3 is CASSPGVGGQMNTEAFF. For the CDR3, the DNA is TGTGCCAGCAGCCCTGGGGTTGGGGGACAGATGAACACTGAAGCTTTCTTT. The chain links TRBV7-2 to TRBJ1-1, with TRBD1 matching 7 bases. The germline CDR1 and CDR2 sequences are SGHTA and FQGNSA. The CDR3 extends over 17 amino acids. Trimming at V came to 5 bases and at J to 0 bases, leaving 12 bases not matched to a gene.

The V and J genes are TRBV19 and TRBJ1-2, with D perhaps matching TRBD1 (6 bases). This CDR3 is built from 12 residues. Trimming left V 8 bases short and J 3 bases short, with 10 bases between. Germline CDR1 is LNHDA and CDR2 is SQIVND (reference sequence). CDR3 sequence reads: CASGGRDYGYTF. The CDR3 DNA reads TGTGCCAGTGGGGGCAGGGACTATGGCTACACCTTC.

V usage is TRBV18 and J usage is TRBJ2-2; maybe TRBD1 (5 bases). Trimming cost V 3 bases and J 7 bases, with 12 bases left between them. The CDR3 has 14 amino acids. Germline values: CDR1 KGHSH, CDR2 LQKENI. The CDR3 DNA reads as TGTGCCAGCTCACCGTTCCAGGGCGGCGGGGAGCTGTTTTTT. This translates into CASSPFQGGGELFF.

The chain uses TRBV5-5 and TRBJ2-1; TRBD2 might be the D (6 bases). V was pared by 3 bases and J by 3 bases, with 7 bases between. CDR1 is SGHKS and CDR2 is YYEKEE in the germline V gene (reference sequence). The CDR3 length is 13 residues. This CDR3 reads CASSYGSYNEQFF. Here the CDR3 DNA reads TGTGCCAGCAGCTACGGGAGCTACAATGAGCAGTTCTTC.

This chain connects TRBV4-3 to TRBJ1-6, with TRBD1 identical over 7 bases. Germline values: CDR1 LGHNA, CDR2 YSLEER. The J segment lost 10 bases and the V segment lost 0 bases, leaving 3 bases of the junction unmatched. The CDR3 is 14 amino acids. CDR3 nucleotides: TGCGCCAGCAGCCAAGACAGGGGGGAGTCACCCCTCCACTTT. It encodes CASSQDRGESPLHF.

The chain uses TRBV20-1 and TRBJ2-5, with a possible D match to TRBD1 (5 bases). Germline V gene lookup returns CDR1 DFQATT and CDR2 SNEGSKA (reference sequence). V gave up 3 bases and J gave up 4 bases, with 12 bases separating them. CDR3 length: 13 residues. This chain's CDR3 is CSASSRARETQYF. As DNA, the CDR3 is TGCAGTGCTAGTAGCAGGGCCAGAGAGACCCAGTACTTC.

The chain links TRBV29-1 to TRBJ2-1; TRBD2 is a possible D gene (6 bases). V shed 2 bases and J shed 0 bases, with 8 bases lying between them. The CDR3 totals 14 residues. Looked up from germline, CDR1 is SQVTM and CDR2 is ANQGSEA. The CDR3 DNA reads TGCAGCGTTGAACGGGGGACCTCCTACAATGAGCAGTTCTTC. As protein: CSVERGTSYNEQFF.

This chain uses TRBV19 with TRBJ1-1; tentatively, D is TRBD1 (5 bases). CDR1 is LNHDA, CDR2 SQIVND, per germline (reference sequence). There are 14 residues in the CDR3. Trimming removed 7 bases from V and 1 base from J, with 13 bases in between. CDR3 DNA sequence: TGTGCCAGTACGGAGGGGTTTGGGAACACTGAAGCTTTCTTT. Encoded protein: CASTEGFGNTEAFF.

This chain connects TRBV5-1 to TRBJ2-7; D might be TRBD2 (5 bases). Germline CDR1 and CDR2: SGHRS and YFSETQ. Trimming took 1 base from V and 3 from J, leaving 11 bases between them. The length of the CDR3 is 14 residues. The CDR3 coding sequence is TGCGCCAGCAGCTTGTCGGGAAACGTCTACGAGCAGTACTTC. Its translation: CASSLSGNVYEQYF.

The chain joins TRBV15 to TRBJ2-5, with 7 bases that match TRBD2. V lost 2 bases and J lost 5; bases outside the gene matches: 8. The germline V gene has CDR1 LNHNV and CDR2 YYDKDF (reference sequence). The CDR3 is 15 amino acids. This CDR3 is CATSRKLARRETQYF. CDR3 sequence (DNA): TGTGCCACCAGCAGAAAACTAGCGAGGAGGGAGACCCAGTACTTC.

The gene calls are TRBV29-1 and TRBJ2-7, with 13 bases aligning to TRBD2. V shed 3 bases and J 3 bases; nucleotides not matched to a gene: 5. The CDR3 contains 15 residues. Germline V gene lookup returns CDR1 SQVTM and CDR2 ANQGSEA. This chain's CDR3 is CSVDTGLAGDYEQYF. CDR3 nucleotide sequence: TGCAGCGTTGACACCGGACTAGCGGGGGACTACGAGCAGTACTTC.

V and J are TRBV24-1 and TRBJ2-3; no reliable D call. CDR1 KGHDR and CDR2 SFDVKD come from the germline V gene. CDR3 length equals 16 residues. V was pared by 4 bases and J by 1 base, with 14 bases between. In DNA, the CDR3 is TGTGCCACCAGTGACTACATGGAGAAAGGCACAGATACGCAGTATTTT. Protein sequence: CATSDYMEKGTDTQYF.

The V gene is TRBV27, the J gene TRBJ1-6; no firm D call. CDR3 length: 15 residues. V shed 3 bases and J shed 0 bases, with 6 bases lying between them. Looked up from germline, CDR1 is MNHEY and CDR2 is SMNVEV (reference sequence). The DNA of the CDR3 is TGTGCCAGCAGTTTGGTGAGCTCCTATAATTCACCCCTCCACTTT. The encoded protein is CASSLVSSYNSPLHF.

The V and J genes are TRBV19 and TRBJ2-3; TRBD1 might be the D (6 bases). V gave up 3 bases and J gave up 3 bases, with 10 bases separating them. Per the germline V gene, CDR1 is LNHDA and CDR2 is SQIVND (reference sequence). This CDR3 region has 14 residues. The CDR3 DNA sequence: TGTGCCAGTAGTATCAGGGGTGTTACAGATACGCAGTATTTT. It codes for CASSIRGVTDTQYF.

The V gene is TRBV9, the J gene TRBJ1-1; no clear D. CDR3 size: 15 residues. Trimming removed 0 bases from V and 1 base from J, with 10 bases in between. The germline CDR1 and CDR2 sequences are SGDLS and YYNGEE. CDR3 loop: CASSVGAGKNTEAFF. In nucleotides, the CDR3 is TGTGCCAGCAGCGTAGGCGCGGGAAAGAACACTGAAGCTTTCTTT.

This rearrangement joins TRBV6-1 to TRBJ2-1; the D gene is possibly TRBD1 (5 bases). The CDR3 is 13 residues long. The ends were cut back, 6 bases at V and 3 bases at J, with 9 bases in the middle. CDR1 and CDR2 (germline): MNHNS, SASEGT. The CDR3 sequence: CASSDSLYNEQFF. CDR3 coding DNA: TGTGCCAGCAGCGACAGCCTCTACAATGAGCAGTTCTTC.

The chain uses TRBV5-1 and TRBJ2-1; TRBD1 aligns across 9 bases. In germline, CDR1 is SGHRS, CDR2 YFSETQ. The V segment lost 6 bases and the J segment 3 bases; nucleotides outside the gene matches: 7. The CDR3 covers 15 residues. The DNA for the CDR3 is TGCGCCAGCACCAAGGCGGGACAGGGCTACAATGAGCAGTTCTTC. Protein product: CASTKAGQGYNEQFF.

This clone was detected a few times. The rearrangement links TRBV7-2 to TRBJ2-2, with D unclear. In germline, CDR1 is SGHTA, CDR2 FQGNSA. Trimming left V 7 bases short and J 4 bases short, with 10 bases between. The CDR3 has 13 amino acids. Here the CDR3 reads CASNLLSTGELFF. CDR3 DNA: TGTGCCAGCAACCTACTGTCCACCGGGGAGCTGTTTTTT.